A single sample gave rise to the 21 T cell receptor beta chains below, sequenced in a study of blood T cell repertoires in COVID-19. TCRdb keeps only in-frame clones here, not all; method: immunoSEQ multiplex PCR. Here the sample spans fewer than 200,000 clones, 80% to 95% being singletons. The sequenced sample was peripheral blood. These receptors were collected from a woman between 45 and 65 years old with acute or convalescent COVID-19.

CDR3 in DNA: TGTGCCAGCAGCCTCTCAGGGAAGAGAGCTAACTATGGCTACACCTTC. Translating it yields CASSLSGKRANYGYTF. V is TRBV3-1 (or the pseudogene TRBV3-2) and J is TRBJ1-2, with D possibly TRBD1 on 5 matching bases. The V and J ends lost 4 bases and 0 bases respectively, with 15 bases between them. The V gene's germline CDR1 is LGHDT and CDR2 YNNKEL (reference sequence). This CDR3 spans 16 amino acids.

V is TRBV7-2 and J is TRBJ2-1; possible D gene TRBD2, 6 bases. The CDR3 extends over 15 amino acids. Germline V gives CDR1 SGHTA, CDR2 FQGNSA. Trimming removed 6 bases at V and 8 bases at J, with 20 bases between. The CDR3 DNA reads as TGTGCCAGCAGTTCCCCGACGACTAGTGGTCATGAGCAGTTCTTC. Encoded protein: CASSSPTTSGHEQFF.

V and J are TRBV7-8 and TRBJ2-2, with D perhaps matching TRBD2 (5 bases). The V gene lost 5 bases and the J gene lost 1 base, with 11 bases spanning the gap. This CDR3 is 15 amino acids long. Germline values: CDR1 SGHVS, CDR2 FQNEAQ. This chain's CDR3 is CASSPMRVNTGELFF. CDR3 sequence (DNA): TGTGCCAGCAGCCCCATGAGGGTGAACACCGGGGAGCTGTTTTTT.

The V call is TRBV6-5, the J call TRBJ1-1; TRBD1 agrees at 7 bases. The CDR3 loop spans 14 amino acids. The V segment lost 6 bases and the J segment 0 bases; nucleotides outside the gene matches: 4. Looked up from germline, CDR1 is MNHEY and CDR2 is SVGAGI. In DNA, the CDR3 is TGTGCCAGCAGGAACAGGGGCCTGAACACTGAAGCTTTCTTT. Translating it yields CASRNRGLNTEAFF.

This chain links TRBV6-5 with TRBJ2-2; 10 bases align to TRBD2. Germline loops: CDR1 MNHEY, CDR2 SVGAGI. The V and J ends lost 4 bases and 1 base, in that order; junction bases with no gene match: 3. The CDR3 has 16 amino acids. CDR3 bases: TGTGCCAGCAGTTTCCGACTAGCGGGGAACACCGGGGAGCTGTTTTTT. This sequence encodes CASSFRLAGNTGELFF.

This chain joins TRBV10-2 and TRBJ1-1, with D perhaps TRBD1 (5 bases). With 7 bases removed from V and 7 bases from J, the gap between germline ends came to 13 bases. Looked up from germline, CDR1 is WSHSY and CDR2 is SAAADI. This CDR3 is built from 12 residues. The chain's CDR3 is CASTPGGIEAFF. In nucleotides, the CDR3 is TGCGCCAGCACCCCCGGGGGGATTGAAGCTTTCTTT.

J is TRBJ1-2 and V is TRBV11-2, with TRBD1 as a possible D gene (5 bases). This CDR3 comprises 13 residues. Germline assignment: CDR1 SGHAT and CDR2 FQNNGV. The V end was cut by 5 bases, the J end by 1 base, with 8 bases between. CDR3: CASSPDSNYGYTF. The CDR3 nucleotides are TGTGCCAGCAGCCCCGACAGTAACTATGGCTACACCTTC. The variable domain in full, with the rest retrieved from reference TRBV11-2 and TRBJ1-2, is EAGVAQSPRYKIIEKRQSVAFWCNPISGHATLYWYQQILGQGPKLLIQFQNNGVVDDSQLPKDRFSAERLKGVDSTLKIQPAKLEDSAVYLCASSPDSNYGYTFGSGTRLTVV.

This clone was observed once. The rearrangement links TRBV3-1 (or the pseudogene TRBV3-2) to TRBJ1-4, with 9 bases identical to TRBD1. The V segment lost 3 bases and the J segment 6 bases; nucleotides outside the gene matches: 2. The CDR3 extends over 14 amino acids. CDR1 and CDR2 from the germline V gene are LGHDT and YNNKEL (reference sequence). Here the CDR3 reads CASSHTGGDEKLFF. The CDR3 DNA sequence: TGTGCCAGCAGCCACACAGGGGGCGATGAAAAACTGTTTTTT.

This rearrangement joins TRBV24-1 to TRBJ2-3, with D tentatively TRBD2 (5 bases). This CDR3 has 15 residues. CDR1 is KGHDR and CDR2 is SFDVKD in the germline V gene. Trimming cost V 3 bases and J 1 base, with 10 bases left between them. The CDR3: CATSDRGKGTDTQYF. CDR3 nucleotides: TGTGCCACCAGTGATCGGGGTAAAGGCACAGATACGCAGTATTTT.

The chain joins TRBV15 to TRBJ2-7; 12 nucleotides agree with TRBD2. V lost 0 bases, J lost 6 bases, and 9 bases stayed unmatched. The CDR3 is made up of 17 amino acids. Looked up from germline, CDR1 is LNHNV and CDR2 is YYDKDF (reference sequence). The CDR3 nucleotides read TGTGCCACCAGCAGAGATTTGACGACTAGCGGGAGCAGCGAGCAGTACTTC. Translating it yields CATSRDLTTSGSSEQYF.

The V call is TRBV28, the J call TRBJ2-7; D might be TRBD2 (6 bases). The V gene lost 10 bases and the J gene lost 0 bases, with 10 bases spanning the gap. The CDR3 loop spans 12 amino acids. Germline CDR1 MDHEN, CDR2 SYDVKM. The CDR3: CATGLSSYEQYF. Here the CDR3 DNA reads TGTGCCACCGGACTATCCTCCTACGAGCAGTACTTC.

The chain uses TRBV30 and TRBJ2-7; D is perhaps TRBD2 (7 bases). The CDR3 contains 15 residues. The V end lost 5 bases, the J end lost 2 bases, and 19 bases lay between the germline ends. Germline-derived CDR1 and CDR2 are GTSNPN and SVGIG (reference sequence). CDR3 region: CAWEGGDTFAYEQYF. CDR3 bases: TGTGCCTGGGAAGGGGGGGACACCTTCGCCTACGAGCAGTACTTC.

This chain joins TRBV30 and TRBJ2-3; D gene ambiguous. With 4 bases removed from V and 3 bases from J, the gap between germline ends came to 5 bases. CDR1 and CDR2 from the germline V gene are GTSNPN and SVGIG (reference sequence). The CDR3 runs to 11 residues. The CDR3 region has the DNA TGTGCCTGGATCGTAACAGATACGCAGTATTTT. Amino acid sequence: CAWIVTDTQYF. Looking up the rest from reference TRBV30 and TRBJ2-3 gives the full variable domain: SQTIHQWPATLVQPVGSPLSLECTVEGTSNPNLYWYRQAAGRGLQLLFYSVGIGQISSEVPQNLSASRPQDRQFILSSKKLLLSDSGFYLCAWIVTDTQYFGPGTRLTVL.

The chain couples TRBV28 to TRBJ1-4; D possibly corresponds to TRBD1 (6 bases). The V end lost 2 bases, the J end lost 5 bases, and 12 bases lay between the germline ends. CDR1 MDHEN and CDR2 SYDVKM come from the germline V gene. This CDR3 is 15 amino acids long. The CDR3 coding sequence is TGTGCCAGCAGTTTAACACAGGGAAACAATGAAAAACTGTTTTTT. Its protein product is CASSLTQGNNEKLFF.

The J gene is TRBJ2-7, the V gene TRBV11-2, with 9 bases fitting TRBD1. This CDR3 is 16 amino acids long. The V and J ends lost 5 bases and 3 bases, in that order; junction bases with no gene match: 11. Germline values: CDR1 SGHAT, CDR2 FQNNGV. The CDR3 sequence: CASSPAGTGSVYEQYF. As DNA, the CDR3 is TGTGCCAGCAGCCCGGCCGGGACAGGGAGCGTCTACGAGCAGTACTTC.

The sample holds one count of this clone. The V and J genes are TRBV2 and TRBJ1-1, with 7 positions matching TRBD1. Germline V lookup: CDR1 SNHLY, CDR2 FYNNEI. J was trimmed by 0 bases and V by 8 bases; bases with no gene match: 3. CDR3 length: 13 residues. The CDR3 bases are TGTGCCAGCGATAGGGGGCTGAACACTGAAGCTTTCTTT. Translated, it gives CASDRGLNTEAFF. Variable domain in full (rest from reference TRBV2 and TRBJ1-1): EPEVTQTPSHQVTQMGQEVILRCVPISNHLYFYWYRQILGQKVEFLVSFYNNEISEKSEIFDDQFSVERPDGSNFTLKIRSTKLEDSAMYFCASDRGLNTEAFFGQGTRLTVV.

This chain connects TRBV19 to TRBJ2-3; TRBD2 might be the D (6 bases). Trimming stripped 1 base from V and 3 bases from J, with 8 bases between. CDR3 length equals 14 residues. Germline V lookup: CDR1 LNHDA, CDR2 SQIVND (reference sequence). CDR3 sequence reads: CASSIGGETDTQYF. In nucleotides, the CDR3 is TGTGCCAGTAGTATAGGGGGGGAAACAGATACGCAGTATTTT.

The V call is TRBV6-5, the J call TRBJ1-2; no clear D. Germline loops: CDR1 MNHEY, CDR2 SVGAGI. Trimming removed 2 bases from V and 6 bases from J, with 13 bases in between. This CDR3 spans 14 amino acids. As DNA, the CDR3 is TGTGCCAGCAGTTACGGTGGAGGGAGGGATGGCTACACCTTC. This encodes CASSYGGGRDGYTF.

The J gene is TRBJ2-7, the V gene TRBV7-9; a possible D gene is TRBD2 (6 bases). The length of the CDR3 is 13 residues. Looked up from germline, CDR1 is SEHNR and CDR2 is FQNEAQ (reference sequence). V was shortened by 9 bases and J by 6 bases, with 18 bases between the two germline ends. The CDR3 sequence is CASTSGGAGEQYF. DNA for the CDR3: TGTGCCAGTACAAGCGGAGGGGCAGGCGAGCAGTACTTC.

The chain recombines TRBV7-8 with TRBJ1-1, with D possibly being TRBD1 (5 bases). The CDR3 is made up of 15 amino acids. Germline V CDR1 and CDR2: SGHVS, FQNEAQ. The V gene lost 1 base and the J gene lost 5 bases, with 14 bases spanning the gap. This CDR3 is CASSLEAGITTEAFF. The CDR3, as DNA: TGTGCCAGCAGCTTAGAAGCAGGGATAACAACTGAAGCTTTCTTT.

This clone has ten or more counts. The sample holds other DNA sequences that translate to the same CDR3. The chain recombines TRBV28 with TRBJ1-1; D remains unclear. The CDR3 has 14 residues. Germline CDR1 MDHEN, CDR2 SYDVKM. The germline V and J ends were trimmed by 3 bases and 1 base, with 9 bases remaining between them. CDR3 region: CASSFWRTNTEAFF. CDR3 nucleotide sequence: TGTGCCAGCAGTTTTTGGAGAACGAACACTGAAGCTTTCTTT.